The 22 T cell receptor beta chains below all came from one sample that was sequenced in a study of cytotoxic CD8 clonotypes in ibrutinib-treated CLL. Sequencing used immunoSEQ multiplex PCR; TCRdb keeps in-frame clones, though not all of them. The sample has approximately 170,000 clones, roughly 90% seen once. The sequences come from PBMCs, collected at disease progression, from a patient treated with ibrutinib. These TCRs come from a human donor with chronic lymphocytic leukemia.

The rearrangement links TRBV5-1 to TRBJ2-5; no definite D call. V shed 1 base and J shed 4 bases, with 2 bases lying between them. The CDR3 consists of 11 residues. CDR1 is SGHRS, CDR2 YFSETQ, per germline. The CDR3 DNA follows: TGCGCCAGCAGCTTGACAGAGACCCAGTACTTC. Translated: CASSLTETQYF. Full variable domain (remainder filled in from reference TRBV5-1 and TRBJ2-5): KAGVTQTPRYLIKTRGQQVTLSCSPISGHRSVSWYQQTPGQGLQFLFEYFSETQRNKGNFPGRFSGRQFSNSRSEMNVSTLELGDSALYLCASSLTETQYFGPGTRLLVL.

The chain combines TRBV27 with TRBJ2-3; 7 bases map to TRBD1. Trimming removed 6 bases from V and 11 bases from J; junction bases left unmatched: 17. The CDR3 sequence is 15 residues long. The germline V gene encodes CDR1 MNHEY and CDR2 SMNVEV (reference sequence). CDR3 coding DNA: TGTGCCAGCAGCCAATCGGGACAGATAACGGTAGGGCAGTATTTT. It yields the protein CASSQSGQITVGQYF.

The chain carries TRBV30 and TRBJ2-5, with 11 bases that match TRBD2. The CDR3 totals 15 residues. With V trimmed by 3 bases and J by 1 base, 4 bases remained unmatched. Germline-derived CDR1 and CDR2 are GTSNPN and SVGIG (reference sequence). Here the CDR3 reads CAWRGGLAAQETQYF. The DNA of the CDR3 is TGTGCCTGGAGGGGGGGACTAGCGGCCCAAGAGACCCAGTACTTC.

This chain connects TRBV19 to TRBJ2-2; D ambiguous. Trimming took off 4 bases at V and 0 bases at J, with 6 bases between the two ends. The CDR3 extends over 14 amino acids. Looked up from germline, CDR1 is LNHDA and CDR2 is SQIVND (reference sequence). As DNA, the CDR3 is TGTGCCAGTAGTACTAACGCGAACACCGGGGAGCTGTTTTTT. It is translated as CASSTNANTGELFF. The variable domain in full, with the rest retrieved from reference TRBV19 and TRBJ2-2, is DGGITQSPKYLFRKEGQNVTLSCEQNLNHDAMYWYRQDPGQGLRLIYYSQIVNDFQKGDIAEGYSVSREKKESFPLTVTSAQKNPTAFYLCASSTNANTGELFFGEGSRLTVL.

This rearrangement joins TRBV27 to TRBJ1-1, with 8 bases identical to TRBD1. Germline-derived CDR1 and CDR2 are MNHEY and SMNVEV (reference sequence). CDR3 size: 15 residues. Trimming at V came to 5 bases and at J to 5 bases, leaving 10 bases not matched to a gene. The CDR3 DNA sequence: TGTGCCAGCAGTACGACACTAACAGGGGGAACTGAAGCTTTCTTT. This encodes CASSTTLTGGTEAFF.

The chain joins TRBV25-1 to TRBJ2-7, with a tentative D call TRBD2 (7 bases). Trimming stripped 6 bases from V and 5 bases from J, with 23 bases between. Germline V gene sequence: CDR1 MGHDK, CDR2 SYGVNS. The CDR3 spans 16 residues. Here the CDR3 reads CASSPRGAGMSDEQYF. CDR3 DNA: TGTGCCAGCAGCCCCCGGGGGGCAGGGATGAGCGACGAGCAGTACTTC.

DNA of the CDR3: TGTGCCAGCTCACCCGTGACAGGCGCAACTAATGAAAAACTGTTTTTT. This gives the protein CASSPVTGATNEKLFF. The chain joins TRBV18 to TRBJ1-4; D is perhaps TRBD1 (6 bases). This CDR3 has 16 amino acids. V lost 3 bases to trimming and J lost 0 bases, with 11 bases between them. Per germline, CDR1 KGHSH and CDR2 LQKENI.

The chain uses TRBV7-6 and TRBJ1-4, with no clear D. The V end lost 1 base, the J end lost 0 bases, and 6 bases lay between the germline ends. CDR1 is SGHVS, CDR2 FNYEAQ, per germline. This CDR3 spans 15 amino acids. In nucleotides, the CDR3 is TGTGCCAGCAGCTTAGTCCCGGCAACTAATGAAAAACTGTTTTTT. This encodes CASSLVPATNEKLFF.

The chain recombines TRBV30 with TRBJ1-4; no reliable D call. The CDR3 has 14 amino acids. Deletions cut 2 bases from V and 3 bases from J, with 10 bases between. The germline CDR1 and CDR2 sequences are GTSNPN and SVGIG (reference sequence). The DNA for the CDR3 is TGTGCCTGGAGTTTTGGCAGTGCTAATGAAAAACTGTTTTTT. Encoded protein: CAWSFGSANEKLFF.

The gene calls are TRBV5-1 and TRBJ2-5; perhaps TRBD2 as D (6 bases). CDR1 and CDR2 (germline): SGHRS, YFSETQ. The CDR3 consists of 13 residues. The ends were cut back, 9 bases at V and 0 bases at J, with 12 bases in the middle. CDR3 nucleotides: TGCGCCACCAACCGGGGGAACCAAGAGACCCAGTACTTC. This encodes CATNRGNQETQYF.

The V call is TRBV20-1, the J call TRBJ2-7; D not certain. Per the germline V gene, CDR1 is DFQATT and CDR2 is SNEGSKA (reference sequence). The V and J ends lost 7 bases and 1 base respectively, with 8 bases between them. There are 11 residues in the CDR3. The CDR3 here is CSVIGSYEQYF. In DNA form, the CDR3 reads TGCAGTGTTATAGGGTCCTACGAGCAGTACTTC.

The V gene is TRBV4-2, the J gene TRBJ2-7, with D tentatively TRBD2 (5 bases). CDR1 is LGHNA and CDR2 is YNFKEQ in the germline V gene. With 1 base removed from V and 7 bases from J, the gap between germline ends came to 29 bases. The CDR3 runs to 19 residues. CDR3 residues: CASSQGLAQVKPPGSEQYF. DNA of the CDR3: TGTGCCAGCAGCCAAGGGCTAGCCCAAGTGAAGCCCCCCGGCTCAGAGCAGTACTTC.

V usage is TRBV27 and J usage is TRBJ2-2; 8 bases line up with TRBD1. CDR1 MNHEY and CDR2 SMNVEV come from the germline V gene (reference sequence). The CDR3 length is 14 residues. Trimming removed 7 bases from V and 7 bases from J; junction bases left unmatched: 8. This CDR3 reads CASTLQGGGGELFF. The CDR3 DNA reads TGTGCCAGCACCTTACAGGGGGGAGGCGGGGAGCTGTTTTTT.

CDR3 bases: TGTGCCATCTTAAGTGCGGGTTACAATGAGCAGTTCTTC. Its translation is CAILSAGYNEQFF. The chain combines TRBV28 with TRBJ2-1, with D perhaps matching TRBD2 (5 bases). Germline assignment: CDR1 MDHEN and CDR2 SYDVKM. This CDR3 contains 13 residues. V was clipped by 10 bases and J by 4 bases, with 14 bases between them.

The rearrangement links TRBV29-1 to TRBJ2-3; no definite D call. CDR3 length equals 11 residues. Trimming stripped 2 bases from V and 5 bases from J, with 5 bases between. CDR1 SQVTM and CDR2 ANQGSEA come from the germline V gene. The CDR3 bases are TGCAGCGTTGAACGTGAAGATACGCAGTATTTT. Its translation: CSVEREDTQYF.

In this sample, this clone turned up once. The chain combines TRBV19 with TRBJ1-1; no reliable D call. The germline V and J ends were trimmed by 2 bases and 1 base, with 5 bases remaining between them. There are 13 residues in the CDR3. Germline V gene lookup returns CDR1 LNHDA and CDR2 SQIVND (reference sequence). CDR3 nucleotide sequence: TGTGCCAGTAGTATAACTTGGAACACTGAAGCTTTCTTT. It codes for CASSITWNTEAFF. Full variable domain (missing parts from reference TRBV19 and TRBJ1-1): DGGITQSPKYLFRKEGQNVTLSCEQNLNHDAMYWYRQDPGQGLRLIYYSQIVNDFQKGDIAEGYSVSREKKESFPLTVTSAQKNPTAFYLCASSITWNTEAFFGQGTRLTVV.

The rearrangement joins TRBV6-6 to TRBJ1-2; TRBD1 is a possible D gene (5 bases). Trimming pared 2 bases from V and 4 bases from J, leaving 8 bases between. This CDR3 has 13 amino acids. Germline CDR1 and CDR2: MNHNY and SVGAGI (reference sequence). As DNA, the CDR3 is TGTGCCAGCAGTTACCTGACAGCCTATGGCTACACCTTC. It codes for CASSYLTAYGYTF.

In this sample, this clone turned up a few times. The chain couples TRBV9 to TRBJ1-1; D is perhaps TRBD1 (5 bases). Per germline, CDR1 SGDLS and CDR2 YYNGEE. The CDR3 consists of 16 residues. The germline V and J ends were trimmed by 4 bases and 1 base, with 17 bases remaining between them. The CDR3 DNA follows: TGTGCCAGCAGCCCCTATAAGGGGACTAAGAACACTGAAGCTTTCTTT. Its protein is CASSPYKGTKNTEAFF.

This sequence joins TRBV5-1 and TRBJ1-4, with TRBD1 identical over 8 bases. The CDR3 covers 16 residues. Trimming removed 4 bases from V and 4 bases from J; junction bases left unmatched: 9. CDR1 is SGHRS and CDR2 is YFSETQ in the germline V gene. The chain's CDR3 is CASSGEPGQDNEKLFF. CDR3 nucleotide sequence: TGCGCCAGCAGCGGCGAACCGGGACAGGATAATGAAAAACTGTTTTTT.

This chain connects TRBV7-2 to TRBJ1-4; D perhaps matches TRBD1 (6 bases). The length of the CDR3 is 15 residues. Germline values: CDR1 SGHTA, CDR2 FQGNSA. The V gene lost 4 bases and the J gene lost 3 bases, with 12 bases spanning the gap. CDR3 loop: CASSSGQPANEKLFF. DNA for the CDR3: TGTGCCAGCAGCTCTGGACAGCCAGCTAATGAAAAACTGTTTTTT.

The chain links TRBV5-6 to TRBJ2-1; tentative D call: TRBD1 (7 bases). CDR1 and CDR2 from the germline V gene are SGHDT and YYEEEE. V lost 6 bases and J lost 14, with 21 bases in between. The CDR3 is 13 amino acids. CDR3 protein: CASNKSPDREEFF. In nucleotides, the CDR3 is TGTGCCAGCAACAAATCCCCAGACAGGGAGGAGTTCTTC.

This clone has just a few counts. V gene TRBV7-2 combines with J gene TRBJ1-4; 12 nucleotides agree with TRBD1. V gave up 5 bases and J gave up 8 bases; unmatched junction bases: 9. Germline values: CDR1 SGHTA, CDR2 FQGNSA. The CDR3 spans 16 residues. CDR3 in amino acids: CASSQGQGAGLEKLFF. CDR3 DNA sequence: TGTGCCAGCAGCCAGGGACAGGGGGCTGGGTTGGAAAAACTGTTTTTT.